The rows below give T cell receptor beta chains drawn from one sample of a study of cytomegalovirus exposure and HLA in healthy donors. Method: immunoSEQ multiplex PCR; TCRdb's copy keeps in-frame clones and lacks some. The repertoire includes about 43,000 clones, about 80% of them detected once, and about 1.5% sits in the top ten. Sequencing was done on a sample of PBMCs. The origin of the receptors is a man aged 25 to 40 in good health and CMV-seronegative. CDR3s include the opening cysteine and the closing phenylalanine or tryptophan. The D gene is left open where the match is weak. The size of a clone is reported for some rows only, either as once, few or many, or as a class for expanded clones.

clone_size | j_call | v_call | d_call | cdr3_aa | cdr3_nt
NA | TRBJ2-2 | TRBV11-3 | NA | CASSFSGQNTGELFF | TGTGCCAGCAGCTTCTCGGGACAAAACACCGGGGAGCTGTTTTTT
once | TRBJ2-7 | TRBV7-2 | NA | CASTPWVGDYEQYF | TGTGCCAGCACCCCCTGGGTCGGGGACTACGAGCAGTACTTC
NA | TRBJ2-1 | TRBV19 | NA | CASSPKKSSYNEQFF | TGTGCCAGTAGTCCCAAGAAGAGCTCCTACAATGAGCAGTTCTTC
NA | TRBJ2-7 | TRBV10-3 | NA | CAISERADYEQYF | TGTGCCATCAGTGAGCGCGCAGACTACGAGCAGTACTTC
few | TRBJ2-7 | TRBV7-2 | NA | CASSLNRLSYEQYF | TGTGCCAGCAGCTTAAATAGACTCTCGTACGAGCAGTACTTC
NA | TRBJ1-4 | TRBV9 | TRBD1 | CASSVGDRGAANEKLFF | TGTGCCAGCAGCGTAGGGGACAGGGGAGCGGCTAATGAAAAACTGTTTTTT
NA | TRBJ2-7 | TRBV19 | NA | CASSSYSTYEQYF | TGTGCCAGTAGTTCTTATTCTACCTACGAGCAGTACTTC
NA | TRBJ1-1 | TRBV5-1 | NA | CASSLPQGENTEAFF | TGCGCCAGCAGCCTACCACAGGGTGAGAACACTGAAGCTTTCTTT
NA | TRBJ2-1 | TRBV7-2 | TRBD2 | CASRTRASGTVEQFF | TGTGCCAGCAGGACGAGAGCTAGCGGGACCGTAGAGCAGTTCTTC
NA | TRBJ2-3 | TRBV4-2 | TRBD2 | CASSQEQRDGTDTQYF | TGTGCCAGCAGCCAAGAACAGCGGGACGGCACAGATACGCAGTATTTT
NA | TRBJ1-5 | TRBV27 | NA | CASSSPPRPREGNQPQHF | TGTGCCAGCAGTTCCCCACCTCGGCCCAGGGAAGGTAATCAGCCCCAGCATTTT
NA | TRBJ2-7 | TRBV7-2 | NA | CASSLGGTYSYEQYF | TGTGCCAGCAGCTTAGGTGGGACTTACTCCTACGAGCAGTACTTC
NA | TRBJ2-2 | TRBV6-4 | TRBD2 | CASSEDSGSTGELFF | TGTGCCAGCAGTGAGGATAGCGGGAGCACCGGGGAGCTGTTTTTT
NA | TRBJ2-1 | TRBV10-2 | NA | CASSAYGTLISYNEQFF | TGCGCCAGCAGCGCATACGGGACACTGATCTCCTACAATGAGCAGTTCTTC